One and the same sample provided the 22 T cell receptor beta chains below, sequenced in a study of cytotoxic CD8 clonotypes in ibrutinib-treated CLL. The table came from immunoSEQ multiplex PCR; TCRdb's copy has only in-frame clones and leaves some out. The repertoire holds more than 9,000 clones, 60% to 80% seen once, with approximately 24% in the top ten. Sequences were derived from PBMCs, sampled before ibrutinib treatment. The origin of the receptors is a human donor with chronic lymphocytic leukemia.

This clone showed up just once. The chain links TRBV19 to TRBJ1-2; 9 nucleotides match TRBD1. In germline, CDR1 is LNHDA, CDR2 SQIVND (reference sequence). Losses at the gene ends were 4 bases for V and 8 bases for J; bases not matched to a gene: 5. This CDR3 is built from 13 residues. The CDR3 bases are TGTGCCAGTAGTAGGGACAGGGTTCTCGGCTACACCTTC. This gives the protein CASSRDRVLGYTF.

This rearrangement joins TRBV6-5 to TRBJ2-3; TRBD1 aligns across 11 bases. CDR3 size: 16 residues. The trim removed 4 bases at V and 4 bases at J, leaving 7 bases unmatched. Germline loops: CDR1 MNHEY, CDR2 SVGAGI. CDR3 protein: CASSSDGTGGADTQYF. For the CDR3, the DNA is TGTGCCAGCAGTTCCGACGGGACAGGGGGAGCAGATACGCAGTATTTT.

The chain joins TRBV19 to TRBJ2-5; possibly TRBD2 for D (6 bases). The CDR3 covers 14 residues. CDR1 and CDR2 from the germline V gene are LNHDA and SQIVND (reference sequence). Trimming pared 3 bases from V and 1 base from J, leaving 9 bases between. The CDR3 here is CASSIGGAQETQYF. The CDR3 bases are TGTGCCAGTAGTATTGGCGGGGCCCAAGAGACCCAGTACTTC.

In DNA form, the CDR3 reads TGTGCCAGCAGCTCTAGAACTGCAGGGTACCAAGAGACCCAGTACTTC. This sequence encodes CASSSRTAGYQETQYF. V is TRBV5-6 and J is TRBJ2-5, with a tentative D call TRBD1 (5 bases). Germline values: CDR1 SGHDT, CDR2 YYEEEE. The CDR3 totals 16 residues. Deletions cut 3 bases from V and 0 bases from J, with 15 bases between.

The chain links TRBV29-1 to TRBJ2-1; TRBD1 aligns across 7 bases. Germline V gives CDR1 SQVTM, CDR2 ANQGSEA. The V gene end was trimmed by 2 bases and the J gene end by 4 bases; junction bases not matched to a gene: 11. The CDR3 consists of 16 residues. CDR3 DNA: TGCAGCGTTGAAAATGGGCGACAGGGTCTATACAATGAGCAGTTCTTC. Its translation: CSVENGRQGLYNEQFF.

This clone occurred a few times. The chain joins TRBV30 to TRBJ2-7; 9 bases align to TRBD2. Germline trimming cut 2 bases from V and 3 bases from J; bases unmatched to any gene: 8. This CDR3 comprises 15 residues. In germline, CDR1 is GTSNPN, CDR2 SVGIG (reference sequence). CDR3 bases: TGTGCCTGGAGTAGGGCGGCTAGCGGGGTCTACGAGCAGTACTTC. Translating gives CAWSRAASGVYEQYF.

The V and J genes are TRBV6-6 and TRBJ2-6, with no clear D. Trimming took 2 bases from V and 1 from J, leaving 6 bases between them. The CDR3 runs 15 residues. Germline V gene lookup returns CDR1 MNHNY and CDR2 SVGAGI (reference sequence). The CDR3 reads CASSYVRSGANVLTF. Here the CDR3 DNA reads TGTGCCAGCAGTTACGTCAGATCTGGGGCCAACGTCCTGACTTTC.

V gene TRBV5-4 combines with J gene TRBJ1-1; the D gene is possibly TRBD1 (5 bases). The CDR3 is made up of 15 amino acids. V was cut by 3 bases and J by 0 bases, with 12 bases left in between. The V gene's germline CDR1 is SGHNT and CDR2 YYREEE (reference sequence). The CDR3 nucleotides read TGTGCCAGCAGCTCGGGGGGGACCATGAACACTGAAGCTTTCTTT. As protein: CASSSGGTMNTEAFF.

The CDR3 protein is CASSIGGRGTNQPQHF. CDR3 DNA: TGTGCCAGTAGTATAGGAGGAAGGGGGACGAATCAGCCCCAGCATTTT. V gene TRBV19 combines with J gene TRBJ1-5; weak D call: TRBD1 (6 bases). CDR3 length equals 16 residues. The germline CDR1 and CDR2 sequences are LNHDA and SQIVND (reference sequence). The V end lost 1 base, the J end lost 4 bases, and 14 bases lay between the germline ends.

This clone came up a few times. The genes are TRBV2 and TRBJ2-7; D remains unclear. The CDR3 is 17 amino acids. Germline V gene sequence: CDR1 SNHLY, CDR2 FYNNEI. The ends were cut back, 5 bases at V and 0 bases at J, with 20 bases in the middle. The CDR3 region has the DNA TGTGCCAGCAGTTCTCCGTTTCCATCCACCTCCTCCTACGAGCAGTACTTC. Translated, it gives CASSSPFPSTSSYEQYF.

The V and J genes are TRBV18 and TRBJ2-7; D is undetermined. The germline V gene encodes CDR1 KGHSH and CDR2 LQKENI. The CDR3 totals 13 residues. V lost 1 base and J lost 7, with 11 bases in between. CDR3: CASSPRPSEEQYF. DNA for the CDR3: TGTGCCAGCTCACCACGGCCCAGCGAGGAGCAGTACTTC.

The chain uses TRBV27 and TRBJ2-3; TRBD2 aligns across 12 bases. Germline V gene data show CDR1 as MNHEY and CDR2 as SMNVEV (reference sequence). V gave up 6 bases and J gave up 5 bases; unmatched junction bases: 9. CDR3 length: 16 residues. The CDR3 region has the DNA TGTGCCAGCAGCACTCTAGCGGGGGGGGCTCGAGATACGCAGTATTTT. Its protein is CASSTLAGGARDTQYF.

The chain combines TRBV4-2 with TRBJ1-1; D is ambiguous. The CDR3 extends over 16 amino acids. In germline, CDR1 is LGHNA, CDR2 YNFKEQ. The V and J ends lost 4 bases and 1 base respectively, with 16 bases between them. CDR3 DNA sequence: TGTGCCAGCAGCCTGAACCCGAATCGGGCGAACACTGAAGCTTTCTTT. Its protein product is CASSLNPNRANTEAFF.

The J gene is TRBJ1-1, the V gene TRBV9; D is undetermined. This CDR3 comprises 15 residues. Trimming took off 2 bases at V and 0 bases at J, with 11 bases between the two ends. CDR1 is SGDLS, CDR2 YYNGEE, per germline. CDR3 sequence (DNA): TGTGCCAGCAGCGTCTCCGGAACTTTGAACACTGAAGCTTTCTTT. Translated: CASSVSGTLNTEAFF.

The chain uses TRBV4-1 and TRBJ2-3; 13 nucleotides match TRBD2. The germline CDR1 and CDR2 sequences are MGHRA and YSYEKL. The CDR3 extends over 19 amino acids. Germline trimming cut 4 bases from V and 1 base from J; bases unmatched to any gene: 11. DNA of the CDR3: TGCGCCAGCAGCCCGAAACTAGCGGGGGGGCCCGGAGGCACAGATACGCAGTATTTT. Translation: CASSPKLAGGPGGTDTQYF.

The CDR3 DNA reads as TGTGCCAGCAGACTAGCAGGGGCAGATGGCTACACCTTC. Amino acids: CASRLAGADGYTF. This rearrangement joins TRBV7-9 to TRBJ1-2, with TRBD1 as a possible D gene (6 bases). Germline loops: CDR1 SEHNR, CDR2 FQNEAQ (reference sequence). Between the trimmed V and J ends, which lost 6 bases and 6 bases, there was a span of 14 bases. The CDR3 is 13 amino acids.

The V and J genes are TRBV29-1 and TRBJ2-2, with no clear D. Germline V gives CDR1 SQVTM, CDR2 ANQGSEA. There are 12 residues in the CDR3. V was pared by 5 bases and J by 4 bases, with 8 bases between. In DNA, the CDR3 is TGCAGCGTTAACACCCTCACCGGGGAGCTGTTTTTT. Protein product: CSVNTLTGELFF.

The rearrangement joins TRBV5-6 to TRBJ2-7; a weak D match, TRBD1 (5 bases). Per germline, CDR1 SGHDT and CDR2 YYEEEE. The CDR3 has 15 amino acids. V lost 4 bases to trimming and J lost 2 bases, with 16 bases between them. CDR3 coding DNA: TGTGCCAGCAGCCCGATCCAGGGCCGCCCCTACGAGCAGTACTTC. This encodes CASSPIQGRPYEQYF.

The chain's CDR3 is CASSFRLAGGTDTQYF. CDR3 nucleotide sequence: TGTGCCAGCAGTTTTCGTCTAGCGGGGGGGACAGATACGCAGTATTTT. The V and J genes are TRBV28 and TRBJ2-3; TRBD2 matches at 12 bases. The germline V gene encodes CDR1 MDHEN and CDR2 SYDVKM. CDR3 size: 16 residues. J gave up 3 bases and V 3 bases, and 4 bases lay outside the gene matches.

The rearrangement links TRBV19 to TRBJ1-1; no clear D gene. There are 14 residues in the CDR3. The ends were cut back, 5 bases at V and 2 bases at J, with 12 bases in the middle. Germline assignment: CDR1 LNHDA and CDR2 SQIVND (reference sequence). The CDR3 reads CASSASISNTEAFF. The CDR3, as DNA: TGTGCCAGTAGTGCCAGTATTTCCAACACTGAAGCTTTCTTT.

A few counts support this clone. The V gene is TRBV18, the J gene TRBJ2-7, with D perhaps assigned TRBD1 or TRBD2 (5 bases each). Between the trimmed V and J ends, which lost 11 bases and 0 bases, there was a span of 20 bases. CDR1 is KGHSH and CDR2 is LQKENI in the germline V gene. CDR3 length equals 15 residues. The CDR3 nucleotides read TGTGCCTCCCGGGGTCCAGGGACGACCTCCTACGAGCAGTACTTC. Its protein is CASRGPGTTSYEQYF. The whole variable domain, remainder taken from reference TRBV18 and TRBJ2-7, is NAGVMQNPRHLVRRRGQEARLRCSPMKGHSHVYWYRQLPEEGLKFMVYLQKENIIDESGMPKERFSAEFPKEGPSILRIQQVVRGDSAAYFCASRGPGTTSYEQYFGPGTRLTVT.

CDR3 nucleotide sequence: TGTGCCAGCAGCGTAGACGGGGCGGCGGGAGAGCAGTACTTC. Its translation: CASSVDGAAGEQYF. The chain joins TRBV9 to TRBJ2-7; possible D gene TRBD2, 6 bases. The V and J ends lost 0 bases and 7 bases respectively, with 14 bases between them. This CDR3 has 14 amino acids. From germline, CDR1 is SGDLS and CDR2 YYNGEE.